The rows below give T cell receptor beta chains drawn from one sample of a study of T cell changes during pregnancy in multiple sclerosis. Clones were read by immunoSEQ multiplex PCR, and TCRdb kept only the in-frame ones, dropping some. The sample records more than 80,000 clones, around 92% being singletons. Specimen: peripheral blood, collected after pregnancy. The source of these receptors is a female donor with multiple sclerosis, enrolled in a pregnancy study. Each CDR3 is given with its conserved first and last residue. Fields, in order: D gene, V gene, J gene, CDR3 length, clone size, CDR3 DNA, CDR3 protein. A D gene is named only where the DNA matches it firmly. Size values are once, few and many counts, or a class for expanded clones, and some rows have none.

d_call: TRBD1
v_call: TRBV7-7
j_call: TRBJ1-5
cdr3_length: 16
clone_size: .
cdr3_nt: TGTGCCAGCAGCTCCCGGGACAGGGATAGCAATCAGCCCCAGCATTTT
cdr3_aa: CASSSRDRDSNQPQHF

d_call: TRBD2
v_call: TRBV19
j_call: TRBJ2-7
cdr3_length: 17
clone_size: .
cdr3_nt: TGTGCCAGTAGTGCCGGACTAGCGGGAGGAGTTTGGTACGAGCAGTACTTC
cdr3_aa: CASSAGLAGGVWYEQYF

d_call: .
v_call: TRBV6-5
j_call: TRBJ1-4
cdr3_length: 16
clone_size: .
cdr3_nt: TGTGCCAGCAGTTACTCGGGGGCGCCAACTAATGAAAAACTGTTTTTT
cdr3_aa: CASSYSGAPTNEKLFF

d_call: TRBD1
v_call: TRBV19
j_call: TRBJ1-5
cdr3_length: 17
clone_size: .
cdr3_nt: TGTGCCAGTAGTATCCCACCGGGACAGAGTAGCAATCAGCCCCAGCATTTT
cdr3_aa: CASSIPPGQSSNQPQHF

d_call: .
v_call: TRBV7-3
j_call: TRBJ1-1
cdr3_length: 14
clone_size: .
cdr3_nt: TGTGCCAGCAGCTTAATGGGGGCAGGGACTGAAGCTTTCTTT
cdr3_aa: CASSLMGAGTEAFF

d_call: TRBD2
v_call: TRBV9
j_call: TRBJ2-1
cdr3_length: 19
clone_size: .
cdr3_nt: TGTGCCAGCAGCCTCGGACTAGCGGGAGGTCAAGGGTCGGACAATGAGCAGTTCTTC
cdr3_aa: CASSLGLAGGQGSDNEQFF

d_call: .
v_call: TRBV28
j_call: TRBJ1-5
cdr3_length: 14
clone_size: .
cdr3_nt: TGTGCCAGCAATGGGGCCTATAGCAATCAGCCCCAGCATTTT
cdr3_aa: CASNGAYSNQPQHF

d_call: .
v_call: TRBV27
j_call: TRBJ2-5
cdr3_length: 13
clone_size: .
cdr3_nt: TGTGCCAGCAGTTTAAGGTCGGGGGAGACCCAGTACTTC
cdr3_aa: CASSLRSGETQYF

d_call: .
v_call: TRBV2
j_call: TRBJ2-7
cdr3_length: 14
clone_size: .
cdr3_nt: TGTGCCAGCAGCATGGACAGCCCCCTTGGCGAGCAGTACTTC
cdr3_aa: CASSMDSPLGEQYF

d_call: .
v_call: TRBV6-5
j_call: TRBJ2-3
cdr3_length: 14
clone_size: .
cdr3_nt: TGTGCCAGCAGCCGCGGCGGGCAATCAGATACGCAGTATTTT
cdr3_aa: CASSRGGQSDTQYF

d_call: .
v_call: TRBV4-2
j_call: TRBJ1-6
cdr3_length: 16
clone_size: few
cdr3_nt: TGTGCCAGCAGCCAAGAAGGAGGCCGGACAGACTCACCCCTCCACTTT
cdr3_aa: CASSQEGGRTDSPLHF

d_call: .
v_call: TRBV27
j_call: TRBJ1-2
cdr3_length: 14
clone_size: once
cdr3_nt: TGTGCCAGCAGTTTGGGCGGGGGAGACTATGGCTACACCTTC
cdr3_aa: CASSLGGGDYGYTF

d_call: .
v_call: TRBV15
j_call: TRBJ2-2
cdr3_length: 13
clone_size: .
cdr3_nt: TGTGCCACCAGCAGAGGGACAGCCGGGGAGCTGTTTTTT
cdr3_aa: CATSRGTAGELFF

d_call: TRBD2
v_call: TRBV5-6
j_call: TRBJ2-1
cdr3_length: 16
clone_size: .
cdr3_nt: TGTGCCAGCAGTCCTATAGCGGGGGGAACCTACAATGAGCAGTTCTTC
cdr3_aa: CASSPIAGGTYNEQFF

d_call: .
v_call: TRBV9
j_call: TRBJ2-3
cdr3_length: 14
clone_size: .
cdr3_nt: TGTGCCAGCAGCGTATCCCCTCGCGGAGATACGCAGTATTTT
cdr3_aa: CASSVSPRGDTQYF

d_call: .
v_call: TRBV13
j_call: TRBJ2-5
cdr3_length: 13
clone_size: .
cdr3_nt: TGTGCCAGCAGCTTAGGAGGGGGAGAGACCCAGTACTTC
cdr3_aa: CASSLGGGETQYF

d_call: .
v_call: TRBV4-1
j_call: TRBJ1-5
cdr3_length: 17
clone_size: .
cdr3_nt: TGCGCCAGCAGCCAAGATTGGTGGAGCGAGAGCAATCAGCCCCAGCATTTT
cdr3_aa: CASSQDWWSESNQPQHF

d_call: TRBD1
v_call: TRBV9
j_call: TRBJ2-5
cdr3_length: 15
clone_size: .
cdr3_nt: TGTGCCAGCAGCGAGGGACAGGGACTGGGCGAGACCCAGTACTTC
cdr3_aa: CASSEGQGLGETQYF

d_call: TRBD2
v_call: TRBV6-5
j_call: TRBJ2-1
cdr3_length: 15
clone_size: .
cdr3_nt: TGTGCCAGCAGCCCAGGGACTAGCGGGTTCAATGAGCAGTTCTTC
cdr3_aa: CASSPGTSGFNEQFF

d_call: TRBD1
v_call: TRBV27
j_call: TRBJ2-2
cdr3_length: 14
clone_size: .
cdr3_nt: TGTGCCAGCAGTCCGACAGGGGGCCCCGGGGAGCTGTTTTTT
cdr3_aa: CASSPTGGPGELFF

d_call: .
v_call: TRBV30
j_call: TRBJ1-1
cdr3_length: 12
clone_size: .
cdr3_nt: TGTGCCTGGGCGGGAACGAACACTGAAGCTTTCTTT
cdr3_aa: CAWAGTNTEAFF

d_call: TRBD1
v_call: TRBV27
j_call: TRBJ1-5
cdr3_length: 17
clone_size: .
cdr3_nt: TGTGCCAGCAGTTTAAGGTCACAGGGGGCAACAAATCAGCCCCAGCATTTT
cdr3_aa: CASSLRSQGATNQPQHF

d_call: .
v_call: TRBV9
j_call: TRBJ1-1
cdr3_length: 15
clone_size: .
cdr3_nt: TGTGCCAGCAGCTCCCATCCCGGGGTGAACACTGAAGCTTTCTTT
cdr3_aa: CASSSHPGVNTEAFF